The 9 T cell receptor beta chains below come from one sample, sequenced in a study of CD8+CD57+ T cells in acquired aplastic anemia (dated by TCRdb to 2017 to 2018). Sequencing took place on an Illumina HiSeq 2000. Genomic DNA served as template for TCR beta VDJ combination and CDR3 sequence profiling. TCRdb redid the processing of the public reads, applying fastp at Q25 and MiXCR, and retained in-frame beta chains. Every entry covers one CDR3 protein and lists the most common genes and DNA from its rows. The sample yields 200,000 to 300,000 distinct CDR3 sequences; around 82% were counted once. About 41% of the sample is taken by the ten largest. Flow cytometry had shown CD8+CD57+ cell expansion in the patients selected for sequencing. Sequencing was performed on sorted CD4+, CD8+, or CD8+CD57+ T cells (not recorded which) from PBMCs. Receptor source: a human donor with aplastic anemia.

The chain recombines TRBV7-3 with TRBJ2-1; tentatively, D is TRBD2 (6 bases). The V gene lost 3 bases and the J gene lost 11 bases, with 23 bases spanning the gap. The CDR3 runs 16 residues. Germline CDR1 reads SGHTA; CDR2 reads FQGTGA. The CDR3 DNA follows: TGTGCCAGCAGCTTTCACAGGACCGGGGGAAAGAATCAGCAGTTCTTC. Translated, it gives CASSFHRTGGKNQQFF. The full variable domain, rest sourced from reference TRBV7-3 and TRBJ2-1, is GAGVSQTPSNKVTEKGKYVELRCDPISGHTALYWYRQSLGQGPEFLIYFQGTGAADDSGLPNDRFFAVRPEGSVSTLKIQRTERGDSAVYLCASSFHRTGGKNQQFFGPGTRLTVL.

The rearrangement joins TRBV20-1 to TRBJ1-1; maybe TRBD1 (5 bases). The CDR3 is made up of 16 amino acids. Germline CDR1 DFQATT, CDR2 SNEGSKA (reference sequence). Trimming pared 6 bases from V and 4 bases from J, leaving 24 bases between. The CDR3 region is CSASSFLAGAGTEAFF. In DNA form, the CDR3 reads TGCAGTGCCAGCAGTTTCCTCGCCGGGGCGGGCACTGAAGCTTTCTTT.

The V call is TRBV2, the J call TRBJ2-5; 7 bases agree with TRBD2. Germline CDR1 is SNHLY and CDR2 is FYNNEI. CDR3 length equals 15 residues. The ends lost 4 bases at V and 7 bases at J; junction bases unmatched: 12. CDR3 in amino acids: CASSASGSWGATQYF. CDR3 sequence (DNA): TGTGCCAGCAGTGCTAGCGGTAGTTGGGGAGCGACCCAGTACTTC.

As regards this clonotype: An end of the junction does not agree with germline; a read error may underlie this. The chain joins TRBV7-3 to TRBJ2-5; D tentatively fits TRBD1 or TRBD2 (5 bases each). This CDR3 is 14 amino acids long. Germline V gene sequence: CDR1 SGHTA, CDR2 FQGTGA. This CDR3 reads CATSSSGEQGTQHF. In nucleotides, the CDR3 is TGTGCCACCAGCAGCAGCGGCGAGCAAGGGACCCAGCACTTC.

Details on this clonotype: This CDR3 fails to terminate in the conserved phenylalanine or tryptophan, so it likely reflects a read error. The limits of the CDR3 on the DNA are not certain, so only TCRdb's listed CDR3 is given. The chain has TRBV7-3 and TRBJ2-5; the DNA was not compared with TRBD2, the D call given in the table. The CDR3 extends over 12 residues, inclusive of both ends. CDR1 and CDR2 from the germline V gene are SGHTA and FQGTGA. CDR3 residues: CAGRAGTGGRTY.

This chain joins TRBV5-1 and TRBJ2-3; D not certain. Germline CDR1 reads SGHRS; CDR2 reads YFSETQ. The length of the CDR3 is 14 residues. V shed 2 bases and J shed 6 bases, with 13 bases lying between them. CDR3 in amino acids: CASSFAESRDTQYF. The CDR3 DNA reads TGCGCCAGCAGCTTTGCGGAAAGTCGCGATACGCAGTATTTT.

The CDR3 here is CSVMNTEAFF. The CDR3 bases are TGCAGCGTTATGAACACTGAAGCTTTCTTT. The J gene is TRBJ1-1, the V gene TRBV29-1; D ambiguous. The germline V and J ends were trimmed by 5 bases and 0 bases, with 1 base remaining between them. Germline values: CDR1 SQVTM, CDR2 ANQGSEA. The CDR3 has 10 amino acids.

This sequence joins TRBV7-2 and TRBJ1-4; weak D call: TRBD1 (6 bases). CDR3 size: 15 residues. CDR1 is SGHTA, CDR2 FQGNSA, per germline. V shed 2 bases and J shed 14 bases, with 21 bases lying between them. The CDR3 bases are TGTGCCAGCAGCTTAAGCGGGACAACCGATGAACAGCTGTTTTTT. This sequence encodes CASSLSGTTDEQLFF.

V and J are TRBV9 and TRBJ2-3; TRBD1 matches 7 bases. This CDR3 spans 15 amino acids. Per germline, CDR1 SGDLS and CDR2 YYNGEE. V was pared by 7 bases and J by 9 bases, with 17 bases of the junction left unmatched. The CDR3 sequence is CASGVGGTDTQTQYF. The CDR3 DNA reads TGTGCCAGCGGGGTAGGGGGCACAGATACGCAGACGCAGTATTTT.